The T cell receptor (beta chain) described here comes from a study of CD8 T cells in Susac syndrome. Trimming removed 3 bases from V and 5 bases from J, with 10 bases in between. Germline CDR1 GTSNPN, CDR2 SVGIG (reference sequence). The CDR3 totals 12 residues. The multiple sclerosis controls, all treatment-naive patients, had relapsing-remitting disease that was stable or active. Random hexamers were used to reverse transcribe an amount of roughly 0.45 to 1 ug RNA. Multiplex immunoSEQ PCR targeted 54 Vbeta and 13 Jbeta TCR beta segments. TCRdb fed the immunoSEQ multiplex PCR reads into MiXCR, producing one record per CDR3 protein. Here the sample spans some 110,000 distinct CDR3 sequences, over 85% being singletons.

This rearrangement joins TRBV30 to TRBJ1-2, with D unclear. The sample comprised CD8+ T cells from PBMCs. The sequence was collected from a human donor with multiple sclerosis. The CDR3 here is CAWREVPYGYTF. Written as DNA, the CDR3 is TGTGCCTGGAGAGAGGTCCCATATGGCTACACCTTC.